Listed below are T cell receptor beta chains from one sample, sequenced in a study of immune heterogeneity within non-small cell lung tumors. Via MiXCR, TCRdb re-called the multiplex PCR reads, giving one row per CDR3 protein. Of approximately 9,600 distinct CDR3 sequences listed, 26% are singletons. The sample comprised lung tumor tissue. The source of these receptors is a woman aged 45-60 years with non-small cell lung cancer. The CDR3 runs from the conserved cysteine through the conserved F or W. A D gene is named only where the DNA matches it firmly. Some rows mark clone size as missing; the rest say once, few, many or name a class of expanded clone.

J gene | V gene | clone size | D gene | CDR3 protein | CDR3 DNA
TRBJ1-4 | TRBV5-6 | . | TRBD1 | CASSPTGVEKLFF | TGTGCCAGCAGCCCGACAGGGGTTGAAAAACTGTTTTTT
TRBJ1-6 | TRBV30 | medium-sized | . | CAWTLTAGPLHF | TGTGCCTGGACGCTCACTGCGGGGCCCCTCCACTTT
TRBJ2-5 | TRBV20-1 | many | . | CSARDPRARDQETQYF | TGCAGTGCTAGAGATCCTAGGGCTCGGGACCAAGAGACCCAGTACTTC
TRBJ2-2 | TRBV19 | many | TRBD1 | CASSRGGAQGAGELFF | TGTGCCAGTAGTAGGGGCGGGGCACAGGGGGCCGGGGAGCTGTTTTTT
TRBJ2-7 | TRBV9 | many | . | CASSPTGSRYEQYF | TGTGCCAGCAGCCCCACAGGGAGTAGGTACGAGCAGTACTTC
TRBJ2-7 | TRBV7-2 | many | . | CASSLYTSHEQYF | TGTGCCAGCAGCTTATATACTAGCCACGAGCAGTACTTC
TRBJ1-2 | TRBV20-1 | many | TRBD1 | CSASIDRGRDGYTF | TGCAGTGCTTCCATAGACAGGGGGCGCGATGGCTACACCTTC
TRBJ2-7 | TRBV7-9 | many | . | CASGTNYEQYF | TGTGCCAGCGGGACCAACTACGAGCAGTACTTC
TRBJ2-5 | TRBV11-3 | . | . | CASSLSDSQETQYF | TGTGCCAGCAGCTTAAGCGACAGCCAAGAGACCCAGTACTTC
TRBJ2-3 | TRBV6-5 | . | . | CASSYVRYTDTQYF | TGTGCCAGCAGTTACGTTAGGTACACAGATACGCAGTATTTT
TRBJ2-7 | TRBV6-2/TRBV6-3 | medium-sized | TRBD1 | CASSSRGQGNYEQYF | TGTGCCAGCAGTAGCCGGGGACAGGGGAACTACGAGCAGTACTTC
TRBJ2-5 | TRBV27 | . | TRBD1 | CASSPSRTGGRETQYF | TGTGCCAGCAGTCCAAGTAGGACAGGGGGTCGGGAGACCCAGTACTTC
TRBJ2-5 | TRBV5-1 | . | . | CASKIPQGGETQYF | TGCGCCAGCAAGATACCGCAGGGTGGGGAGACCCAGTACTTC
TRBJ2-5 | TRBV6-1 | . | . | CASRTTGRMTQYF | TGTGCCAGCAGGACTACAGGGAGAATGACCCAGTACTTC
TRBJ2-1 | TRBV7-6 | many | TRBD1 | CASRQGLGNEQFF | TGTGCCAGCAGACAGGGGTTAGGAAATGAGCAGTTCTTC
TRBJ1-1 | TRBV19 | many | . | CASSREYTEAFF | TGTGCCAGTAGTCGGGAGTACACTGAAGCTTTCTTT
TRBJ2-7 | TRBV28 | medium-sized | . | CASSSPKRVHRLYEQYF | TGTGCCAGCAGTTCTCCCAAAAGGGTACACAGACTCTACGAGCAGTACTTC
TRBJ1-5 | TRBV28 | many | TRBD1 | CASSPVGQVSNQPQHF | TGTGCCAGCAGCCCTGTGGGACAGGTGAGCAATCAGCCCCAGCATTTT
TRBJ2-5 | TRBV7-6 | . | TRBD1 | CASSLTVTGVENQYF | TGTGCCAGCAGCTTAACCGTGACAGGGGTGGAGAACCAGTACTTC
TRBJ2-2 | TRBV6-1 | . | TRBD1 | CASNRDRGVLTGDLFF | TGTGCCAGCAACAGGGACAGGGGAGTTCTCACCGGGGATCTGTTTTTT
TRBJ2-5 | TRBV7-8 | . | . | CASSRQESGSKTQYF | TGTGCCAGCAGCCGACAGGAATCGGGCTCGAAGACCCAGTACTTC
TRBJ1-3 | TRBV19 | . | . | CASSRTAIYF | TGTGCCAGTAGTAGAACCGCCATATATTTT
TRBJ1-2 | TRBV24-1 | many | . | CATSDARTANYGYTF | TGTGCCACCAGTGATGCTAGGACGGCCAACTATGGCTACACCTTC
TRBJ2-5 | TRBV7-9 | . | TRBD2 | CASSLAVVSGGARETQYF | TGTGCCAGCAGCTTAGCGGTGGTTAGCGGGGGGGCCCGGGAGACCCAGTACTTC
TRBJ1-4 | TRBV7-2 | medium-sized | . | CASSEQGAANEKLFF | TGTGCCAGCAGCGAACAGGGAGCGGCTAATGAAAAACTGTTTTTT
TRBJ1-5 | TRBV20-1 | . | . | CSARVRSNQPQHF | TGCAGTGCTAGAGTGCGGAGCAATCAGCCCCAGCATTTT
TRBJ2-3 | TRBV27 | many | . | CASSPRRAATYSTDTQYF | TGTGCCAGCAGTCCCAGGAGAGCAGCCACATATAGCACAGATACGCAGTATTTT
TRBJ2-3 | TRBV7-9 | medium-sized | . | CASSLVGVDTQYF | TGTGCCAGCAGCTTAGTCGGGGTCGATACGCAGTATTTT
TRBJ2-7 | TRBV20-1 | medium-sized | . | CSASDSSSSYEQYF | TGCAGTGCTTCAGACTCTTCAAGCTCCTACGAGCAGTACTTC
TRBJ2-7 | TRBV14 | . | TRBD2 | CASSPGLAGVAQYF | TGTGCCAGCAGCCCGGGACTAGCGGGAGTTGCGCAGTACTTC